A single sample is the source of the 20 T cell receptor beta chains below, sequenced in a study of response to subunit inactivated influenza vaccine. Using its own MiXCR run on the RT-PCR reads, TCRdb lists one record per CDR3 protein. The profile shows about 540,000 distinct CDR3 sequences, roughly 25% of them singletons. A further study also used this sample, focusing on T cells expressing NK-cell markers. From that report: 5'RACE template switching with UMIs generated TCR beta cDNA.

Sequenced here: CD4+ T cells sorted from PBMCs, sampled 11 to 12 days after vaccination. Source of these receptors: a man aged 50-60 years who received an inactivated influenza vaccine.

The table lists this clonotype with a few counts. V and J are TRBV29-1 and TRBJ2-1; weak D call: TRBD1 (8 bases). Germline loops: CDR1 SQVTM, CDR2 ANQGSEA. CDR3 length equals 15 residues. Trimming left V 6 bases short and J 4 bases short, with 19 bases between. CDR3 amino acids: CSVTGGAGNYNEQFF. As DNA, the CDR3 is TGCAGCGTCACAGGGGGGGCGGGAAATTACAATGAGCAGTTCTTC.

This clonotype came up a few times. The V and J genes are TRBV20-1 and TRBJ2-1; weak D call: TRBD2 (7 bases). The V end was cut by 6 bases, the J end by 6 bases, with 24 bases between. Germline V CDR1 and CDR2: DFQATT, SNEGSKA (reference sequence). The CDR3 extends over 16 amino acids. CDR3 in DNA: TGCAGTGCCCTCGGCCAGGGGAAAATAGCGGGCAATGAGCAGTTCTTC. Translation: CSALGQGKIAGNEQFF.

The V gene is TRBV29-1, the J gene TRBJ1-5, with D possibly TRBD1 on 5 matching bases. V shed 5 bases and J shed 2 bases, with 7 bases lying between them. CDR3 size: 12 residues. Germline lookup yields CDR1 SQVTM and CDR2 ANQGSEA. CDR3 DNA sequence: TGCAGCGTTCAGACAGGCAATCAGCCCCAGCATTTT. It specifies CSVQTGNQPQHF.

The chain links TRBV20-1 to TRBJ2-7, with 7 bases fitting TRBD1. The germline V gene has CDR1 DFQATT and CDR2 SNEGSKA (reference sequence). This CDR3 spans 14 amino acids. V shed 5 bases and J 2 bases; nucleotides not matched to a gene: 9. CDR3 amino acids: CSAPKQGNTYEQYF. CDR3 nucleotides: TGCAGTGCTCCGAAACAGGGGAACACCTACGAGCAGTACTTC.

This clonotype was seen more than once but under ten times. The chain joins TRBV28 to TRBJ2-7, with 8 bases identical to TRBD1. V shed 3 bases and J 2 bases; nucleotides not matched to a gene: 9. The germline V gene has CDR1 MDHEN and CDR2 SYDVKM. The CDR3 is 16 amino acids. The CDR3 coding sequence is TGTGCCAGCAGTTTGGAAACAGGGGGAACTACCTACGAGCAGTACTTC. This encodes CASSLETGGTTYEQYF.

The chain recombines TRBV11-2 with TRBJ2-7; TRBD2 matches 16 bases. This CDR3 region has 17 residues. Germline V gene lookup returns CDR1 SGHAT and CDR2 FQNNGV. The V segment lost 2 bases and the J segment 6 bases; nucleotides outside the gene matches: 7. CDR3 in amino acids: CASSLLTGLAGGSEQYF. The CDR3 DNA follows: TGTGCCAGCAGCTTACTAACGGGACTAGCGGGGGGGTCCGAGCAGTACTTC.

This clonotype was seen a handful of times. CDR3 coding DNA: TGCAGTGCTAGAGGCCCGGACAGACTCAATTCACCCCTCCACTTT. Amino acid sequence: CSARGPDRLNSPLHF. The rearrangement uses TRBV20-1 and TRBJ1-6, with D perhaps TRBD1 (6 bases). V dropped 1 base and J dropped 7 bases, with 14 bases sitting between them. Germline values: CDR1 DFQATT, CDR2 SNEGSKA (reference sequence). The CDR3 contains 15 residues.

V usage is TRBV12-1 and J usage is TRBJ2-7. TRBV12-1 is flagged as a pseudogene. The CDR3 runs 16 residues. The CDR3: CASSDLRAGGPHEQYF. CDR3 DNA sequence: TGTGCCAGCAGCGATCTTCGAGCGGGAGGGCCTCACGAGCAGTACTTC.

This chain joins TRBV6-2 or TRBV6-3 and TRBJ2-5; D possibly corresponds to TRBD2 (5 bases). The CDR3 extends over 11 amino acids. With 5 bases removed from V and 7 bases from J, the gap between germline ends came to 8 bases. Per germline, CDR1 MNHEY and CDR2 SVGEGT. This CDR3 is CASSQTTTQYF. In DNA, the CDR3 is TGTGCCAGCAGTCAGACTACGACCCAGTACTTC.

The chain recombines TRBV6-1 with TRBJ1-1; D call uncertain. The CDR3 totals 13 residues. V was cut by 1 base and J by 4 bases, with 7 bases left in between. Per germline, CDR1 MNHNS and CDR2 SASEGT. The CDR3: CASSEEGVTEAFF. The CDR3, as DNA: TGTGCCAGCAGTGAAGAGGGAGTCACTGAAGCTTTCTTT.

The rearrangement joins TRBV15 to TRBJ1-2; D unresolved. CDR1 LNHNV and CDR2 YYDKDF come from the germline V gene (reference sequence). This CDR3 comprises 15 residues. Trimming removed 1 base from V and 0 bases from J, with 9 bases in between. For the CDR3, the DNA is TGTGCCACCAGCAGAGCCAGGCCTTCTAACTATGGCTACACCTTC. This sequence encodes CATSRARPSNYGYTF.

This chain joins TRBV7-9 and TRBJ2-1; a weak D match, TRBD2 (7 bases). The CDR3 consists of 14 residues. With 8 bases removed from V and 6 bases from J, the gap between germline ends came to 17 bases. Germline V lookup: CDR1 SEHNR, CDR2 FQNEAQ (reference sequence). The CDR3 bases are TGTGCCAGCGACCAAGGGGGGGGTCGCAATGAGCAGTTCTTC. This encodes CASDQGGGRNEQFF.

The V and J genes are TRBV5-1 and TRBJ2-3; D is undetermined. Germline lookup yields CDR1 SGHRS and CDR2 YFSETQ. V lost 0 bases, J lost 8 bases, and 10 bases lay in between. CDR3 length equals 13 residues. The CDR3 nucleotides read TGCGCCAGCAGCTTGGGATTGAAGGGTACGCAGTATTTT. It specifies CASSLGLKGTQYF.

The chain is built from TRBV20-1 and TRBJ2-1, with D perhaps matching TRBD2 (6 bases). V was shortened by 0 bases and J by 9 bases, with 12 bases between the two germline ends. The germline CDR1 and CDR2 sequences are DFQATT and SNEGSKA (reference sequence). The CDR3 totals 13 residues. The CDR3 DNA follows: TGCAGTGCTAGAGATGGGGCTAGCGTTGAGCAGTTCTTC. Translation: CSARDGASVEQFF.

This clonotype was seen a handful of times. This chain uses TRBV15 with TRBJ2-7; D might be TRBD1 (6 bases). Trimming pared 3 bases from V and 1 base from J, leaving 16 bases between. CDR3 length equals 16 residues. From germline, CDR1 is LNHNV and CDR2 YYDKDF (reference sequence). This CDR3 reads CATSRSLDRISYEQYF. The CDR3 bases are TGTGCCACCAGCAGGTCCCTGGACAGAATTTCCTACGAGCAGTACTTC.

The chain recombines TRBV6-5 with TRBJ2-1, with D perhaps TRBD1 or TRBD2 (6 bases each). Germline V gene lookup returns CDR1 MNHEY and CDR2 SVGAGI. With 0 bases removed from V and 6 bases from J, the gap between germline ends came to 12 bases. The CDR3 is 15 residues long. The DNA for the CDR3 is TGTGCCAGCAGTTACTCAACGGGGGCCACCAATGAGCAGTTCTTC. This codes for CASSYSTGATNEQFF.

This clonotype was recorded at least ten times. This chain uses TRBV29-1 with TRBJ2-1; 7 bases align to TRBD2. This CDR3 has 13 residues. In germline, CDR1 is SQVTM, CDR2 ANQGSEA. V lost 3 bases and J lost 10; bases outside the gene matches: 9. The CDR3 reads CSVELEREGEQFF. CDR3 nucleotides: TGCAGCGTTGAGTTAGAGAGGGAGGGGGAGCAGTTCTTC.

The rearrangement links TRBV6-1 to TRBJ2-2; 14 nucleotides match TRBD2. Germline CDR1 and CDR2: MNHNS and SASEGT. Trimming took 3 bases from V and 6 from J; bases not matched to a gene: 3. The CDR3 sequence is 16 residues long. The CDR3 region has the DNA TGTGCCAGCAGTGAGACTAGCGGGGGGGCTTCCGGGGAGCTGTTTTTT. Amino acids: CASSETSGGASGELFF.

This clonotype was counted only a few times. At one end, the junction sequence differs from germline, possibly due to a read error. This chain uses TRBV7-7 with TRBJ2-5, with D maybe TRBD2 (5 bases). CDR1 is SSHAT, CDR2 FNYEAQ, per germline (reference sequence). CDR3 length: 14 amino acids. The CDR3 spells CASSLATQVQTQYF. The CDR3 region has the DNA TGTGCTAGCAGCTTAGCGACCCAGGTGCAGACCCAGTACTTC.

Only a few counts were recorded for this clonotype. The chain uses TRBV29-1 and TRBJ2-1, with D uncertain. V lost 4 bases and J lost 9, with 4 bases in between. The CDR3 length is 9 residues. Looked up from germline, CDR1 is SQVTM and CDR2 is ANQGSEA. The CDR3 reads CSVGREQFF. As DNA, the CDR3 is TGCAGCGTTGGTCGTGAGCAGTTCTTC.